Following are 19 T cell receptor beta chains from one sample sequenced in a study of cytomegalovirus exposure and HLA in healthy donors. Researchers ran the PCR with 60 Vbeta and 13 Jbeta primers. Assay used: immunoSEQ multiplex PCR; TCRdb lists only in-frame clones, some missing. The table has 100,000 to 150,000 clones, around 77% seen once. The sample comprised PBMCs. Receptors were obtained from a man under 40 in good health and CMV-seronegative.

The chain uses TRBV28 and TRBJ2-7, with 11 bases identical to TRBD1. The CDR3 contains 16 residues. Germline values: CDR1 MDHEN, CDR2 SYDVKM. Germline trimming cut 6 bases from V and 5 bases from J; bases unmatched to any gene: 12. The CDR3 here is CASSPPPGQGVHEQYF. In DNA form, the CDR3 reads TGTGCCAGCAGCCCCCCACCGGGACAGGGGGTCCACGAGCAGTACTTC.

The J gene is TRBJ2-3, the V gene TRBV5-1; 9 bases match TRBD2. The CDR3 is made up of 16 amino acids. V dropped 3 bases and J dropped 2; count of bases not matched to a gene: 7. Germline values: CDR1 SGHRS, CDR2 YFSETQ. The CDR3: CASSSLAGFPTDTQYF. CDR3 DNA sequence: TGCGCCAGCAGCTCCCTAGCGGGGTTTCCCACAGATACGCAGTATTTT.

The chain couples TRBV5-1 to TRBJ2-3; D ambiguous. This CDR3 region has 14 residues. The V gene's germline CDR1 is SGHRS and CDR2 YFSETQ. V was cut by 3 bases and J by 6 bases, with 14 bases left in between. CDR3 loop: CASSSGYSSDTQYF. CDR3 in DNA: TGCGCCAGCAGCTCCGGCTACAGTTCCGATACGCAGTATTTT.

This chain joins TRBV7-9 and TRBJ1-6, with TRBD1 identical over 7 bases. Germline V CDR1 and CDR2: SEHNR, FQNEAQ (reference sequence). The CDR3 consists of 13 residues. Unmatched junction bases numbered 5, after V lost 6 bases and J lost 9 bases. CDR3: CASSGQVSSPLHF. CDR3 nucleotides: TGTGCCAGCAGTGGACAGGTCTCTTCACCCCTCCACTTT.

The gene calls are TRBV6-1 and TRBJ2-7; the match to TRBD2 covers 11 bases. From germline, CDR1 is MNHNS and CDR2 SASEGT. CDR3 length equals 18 residues. V was clipped by 0 bases and J by 7 bases; unmatched bases: 14. The CDR3: CASSEAPGLAGGQEEQYF. The CDR3 DNA sequence: TGTGCCAGCAGTGAAGCGCCGGGGTTAGCGGGAGGGCAAGAGGAGCAGTACTTC.

The chain has TRBV5-1 and TRBJ1-1, with TRBD1 as a possible D gene (6 bases). V lost 4 bases, J lost 4 bases, and 17 bases lay in between. The CDR3 length is 15 residues. In germline, CDR1 is SGHRS, CDR2 YFSETQ. For the CDR3, the DNA is TGCGCCAGCAGCCCGGACGGGGGGCCTGGCACTGAAGCTTTCTTT. Protein: CASSPDGGPGTEAFF. Full variable domain (outside the CDR3, taken from reference TRBV5-1 and TRBJ1-1): KAGVTQTPRYLIKTRGQQVTLSCSPISGHRSVSWYQQTPGQGLQFLFEYFSETQRNKGNFPGRFSGRQFSNSRSEMNVSTLELGDSALYLCASSPDGGPGTEAFFGQGTRLTVV.

The chain combines TRBV4-2 with TRBJ1-2; D gene unclear. The CDR3 extends over 14 amino acids. Germline assignment: CDR1 LGHNA and CDR2 YNFKEQ. The ends were cut back, 1 base at V and 2 bases at J, with 8 bases in the middle. The CDR3 loop is CASSQVTENYGYTF. Here the CDR3 DNA reads TGTGCCAGCAGCCAAGTTACAGAAAACTATGGCTACACCTTC.

V and J are TRBV5-1 and TRBJ2-7; 10 positions agree with TRBD2. This CDR3 is built from 17 residues. The germline V gene encodes CDR1 SGHRS and CDR2 YFSETQ. The V gene end was trimmed by 4 bases and the J gene end by 7 bases; junction bases not matched to a gene: 17. This CDR3 is CASSRSGTSGEHGEQYF. In nucleotides, the CDR3 is TGCGCCAGCAGCAGGTCGGGTACTAGCGGGGAGCACGGGGAGCAGTACTTC.

The gene calls are TRBV6-6 and TRBJ2-5, with D tentatively TRBD2 (5 bases). The closer fit of TRBJ2-7 to the DNA end suggests the J call may be wrong. This CDR3 is 11 amino acids long. Germline V CDR1 and CDR2: MNHNY, SVGAGI (reference sequence). The CDR3 DNA reads TGTGCCACCGGGATTCCCTACGAGCAGTACTTC. Amino acids: CATGIPYEQYF.

As concerns this clone: The junction differs from germline at one of its ends, possibly a read error. The chain employs TRBV25-1 and TRBJ1-1; D possibly corresponds to TRBD1 (6 bases). CDR1 and CDR2 from the germline V gene are MGHDK and SYGVNS. The CDR3 extends over 15 amino acids. CDR3 protein: CTSSEGGGSSTEAFF. As DNA, the CDR3 is TGTACCAGCAGTGAAGGGGGGGGCAGCTCGACTGAAGCTTTCTTT.

The rearrangement links TRBV11-2 to TRBJ1-5; 7 nucleotides line up with TRBD1. The CDR3 contains 15 residues. Germline CDR1 and CDR2: SGHAT and FQNNGV. With V trimmed by 6 bases and J by 5 bases, 10 bases remained unmatched. The CDR3 here is CASRKTGLTHQPQHF. CDR3 coding DNA: TGTGCCAGCAGGAAGACAGGGCTAACCCATCAGCCCCAGCATTTT. The variable domain in full, completed from reference TRBV11-2 and TRBJ1-5, reads EAGVAQSPRYKIIEKRQSVAFWCNPISGHATLYWYQQILGQGPKLLIQFQNNGVVDDSQLPKDRFSAERLKGVDSTLKIQPAKLEDSAVYLCASRKTGLTHQPQHFGDGTRLSIL.

The rearrangement joins TRBV28 to TRBJ1-1, with TRBD1 matching 8 bases. The CDR3 is made up of 14 amino acids. Germline V lookup: CDR1 MDHEN, CDR2 SYDVKM. V trimming: 6 bases; J trimming: 3 bases; junction bases outside the gene matches: 6. The CDR3 is CASRTGVLDTEAFF. The CDR3 region has the DNA TGTGCCAGCAGGACAGGGGTATTGGACACTGAAGCTTTCTTT.

The chain recombines TRBV15 with TRBJ2-7; TRBD1 matches at 9 bases. V was pared by 2 bases and J by 4 bases, with 9 bases of the junction left unmatched. The CDR3 length is 16 residues. Germline assignment: CDR1 LNHNV and CDR2 YYDKDF (reference sequence). DNA for the CDR3: TGTGCCACCAGCAGAAATCCTCGACAGGGGGGATACGAGCAGTACTTC. Residues: CATSRNPRQGGYEQYF.

The J gene is TRBJ1-1, the V gene TRBV27, with 11 bases that match TRBD1. This CDR3 contains 16 residues. Germline-derived CDR1 and CDR2 are MNHEY and SMNVEV (reference sequence). After removal of 6 bases from V and 1 base from J, the junction contained 7 bases not matched to a gene. The CDR3: CASSPDRGRGNTEAFF. CDR3 sequence (DNA): TGTGCCAGCAGCCCGGACAGGGGGCGAGGGAACACTGAAGCTTTCTTT.

J is TRBJ1-4 and V is TRBV7-9; 10 bases align to TRBD1. The J segment lost 8 bases and the V segment lost 6 bases, leaving 6 bases of the junction unmatched. The CDR3 has 14 amino acids. In germline, CDR1 is SEHNR, CDR2 FQNEAQ (reference sequence). CDR3: CASSSGTGDEKLFF. DNA for the CDR3: TGTGCCAGCAGTTCCGGGACAGGGGACGAAAAACTGTTTTTT. Together with reference TRBV7-9 and TRBJ1-4, the CDR3 gives the full variable domain: DTGVSQNPRHKITKRGQNVTFRCDPISEHNRLYWYRQTLGQGPEFLTYFQNEAQLEKSRLLSDRFSAERPKGSFSTLEIQRTEQGDSAMYLCASSSGTGDEKLFFGSGTQLSVL.

In regard to this clone: Other DNA sequences in the same sample also yield this CDR3. This rearrangement joins TRBV28 to TRBJ1-5; D is perhaps TRBD1 (5 bases). CDR1 MDHEN and CDR2 SYDVKM come from the germline V gene. Trimming pared 1 base from V and 4 bases from J, leaving 8 bases between. This CDR3 has 14 amino acids. The CDR3 loop reads CASSLFDRNQPQHF. For the CDR3, the DNA is TGTGCCAGCAGTTTATTCGACAGAAATCAGCCCCAGCATTTT. Looking up the rest from reference TRBV28 and TRBJ1-5 gives the full variable domain: DVKVTQSSRYLVKRTGEKVFLECVQDMDHENMFWYRQDPGLGLRLIYFSYDVKMKEKGDIPEGYSVSREKKERFSLILESASTNQTSMYLCASSLFDRNQPQHFGDGTRLSIL.

CDR3 in amino acids: CASSLELAGFRNIQYF. CDR3 nucleotides: TGTGCCAGCAGCTTAGAGTTGGCGGGGTTTCGGAACATTCAGTACTTC. V usage is TRBV7-9 and J usage is TRBJ2-4; D is perhaps TRBD2 (6 bases). V shed 1 base and J shed 7 bases, with 17 bases lying between them. The CDR3 spans 16 residues. Germline V lookup: CDR1 SEHNR, CDR2 FQNEAQ (reference sequence).

The chain uses TRBV6-6 and TRBJ1-5; the D is unclear. Germline V gene sequence: CDR1 MNHNY, CDR2 SVGAGI (reference sequence). The CDR3 is 16 residues long. The V gene lost 8 bases and the J gene lost 0 bases, with 17 bases spanning the gap. The CDR3 loop is CASHGIGRNSNQPQHF. The CDR3 bases are TGTGCCAGCCACGGGATAGGACGGAATAGCAATCAGCCCCAGCATTTT.

The V gene is TRBV5-6, the J gene TRBJ2-1, with 10 nucleotides matching TRBD2. The CDR3 is 15 residues long. Germline loops: CDR1 SGHDT, CDR2 YYEEEE. The V segment lost 6 bases and the J segment 7 bases; nucleotides outside the gene matches: 10. The CDR3 DNA sequence: TGTGCCAGCACAGTCGAGCGGGGGGGCAGGAATGAGCAGTTCTTC. Its protein product is CASTVERGGRNEQFF. Looking up the rest from reference TRBV5-6 and TRBJ2-1 gives the full variable domain: DAGVTQSPTHLIKTRGQQVTLRCSPKSGHDTVSWYQQALGQGPQFIFQYYEEEERQRGNFPDRFSGHQFPNYSSELNVNALLLGDSALYLCASTVERGGRNEQFFGPGTRLTVL.